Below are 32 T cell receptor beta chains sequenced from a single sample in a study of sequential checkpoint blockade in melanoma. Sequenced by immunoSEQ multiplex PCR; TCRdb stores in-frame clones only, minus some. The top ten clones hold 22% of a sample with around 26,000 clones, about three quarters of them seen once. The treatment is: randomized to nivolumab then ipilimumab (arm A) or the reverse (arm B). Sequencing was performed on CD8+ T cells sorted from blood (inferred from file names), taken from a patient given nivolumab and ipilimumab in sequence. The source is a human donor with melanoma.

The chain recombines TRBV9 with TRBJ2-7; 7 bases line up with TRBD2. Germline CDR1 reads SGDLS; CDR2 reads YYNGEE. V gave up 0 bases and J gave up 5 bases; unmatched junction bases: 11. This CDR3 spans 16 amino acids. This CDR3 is CASSVDASGILHEQYF. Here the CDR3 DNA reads TGTGCCAGCAGCGTAGACGCTAGCGGAATTCTCCACGAGCAGTACTTC.

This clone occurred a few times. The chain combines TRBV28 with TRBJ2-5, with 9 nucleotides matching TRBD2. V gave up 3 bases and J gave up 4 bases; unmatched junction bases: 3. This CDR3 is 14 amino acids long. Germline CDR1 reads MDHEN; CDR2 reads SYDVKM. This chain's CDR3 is CASSFLLAGETQYF. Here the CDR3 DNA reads TGTGCCAGCAGTTTTCTACTAGCGGGAGAGACCCAGTACTTC.

CDR3 loop: CASSPSTGVDYGYTF. The CDR3 DNA follows: TGTGCCAGCAGCCCATCCACAGGGGTTGACTATGGCTACACCTTC. The chain is built from TRBV11-2 and TRBJ1-2; 7 bases map to TRBD1. V lost 5 bases and J lost 3; bases outside the gene matches: 9. Germline CDR1 reads SGHAT; CDR2 reads FQNNGV. The CDR3 consists of 15 residues.

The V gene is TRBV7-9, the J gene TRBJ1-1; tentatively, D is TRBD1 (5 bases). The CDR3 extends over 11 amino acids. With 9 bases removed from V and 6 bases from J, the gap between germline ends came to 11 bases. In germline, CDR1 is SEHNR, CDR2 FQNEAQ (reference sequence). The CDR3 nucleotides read TGTGCCAGTGATGGGGCACCTGAAGCTTTCTTT. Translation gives CASDGAPEAFF.

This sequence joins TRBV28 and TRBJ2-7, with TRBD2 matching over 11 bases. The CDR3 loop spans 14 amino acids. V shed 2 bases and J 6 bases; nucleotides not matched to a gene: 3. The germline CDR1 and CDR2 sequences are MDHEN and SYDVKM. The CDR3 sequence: CASSLVAGGVEQYF. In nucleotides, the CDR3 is TGTGCCAGCAGTTTAGTAGCGGGAGGGGTCGAGCAGTACTTC.

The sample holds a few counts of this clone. The CDR3 loop is CASSLTWGPGTRGNEQFF. The CDR3 DNA is TGTGCCAGCAGCTTGACCTGGGGTCCCGGGACTAGAGGTAATGAGCAGTTCTTC. The chain couples TRBV7-6 to TRBJ2-1; 8 positions agree with TRBD2. The V gene's germline CDR1 is SGHVS and CDR2 FNYEAQ. With V trimmed by 3 bases and J by 7 bases, 17 bases remained unmatched. The CDR3 is 18 residues long.

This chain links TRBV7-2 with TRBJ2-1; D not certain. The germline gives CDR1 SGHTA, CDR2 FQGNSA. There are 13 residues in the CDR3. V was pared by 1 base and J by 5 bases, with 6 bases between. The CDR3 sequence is CASSLGQNNEQFF. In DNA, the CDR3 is TGTGCCAGCAGCTTAGGGCAGAACAATGAGCAGTTCTTC.

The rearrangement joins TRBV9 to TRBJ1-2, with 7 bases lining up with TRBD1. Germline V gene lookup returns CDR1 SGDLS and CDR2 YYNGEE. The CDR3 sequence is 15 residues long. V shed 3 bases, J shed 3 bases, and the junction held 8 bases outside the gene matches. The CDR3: CASSARRGFDYGYTF. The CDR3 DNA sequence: TGTGCCAGCAGCGCCCGCAGGGGGTTCGACTATGGCTACACCTTC.

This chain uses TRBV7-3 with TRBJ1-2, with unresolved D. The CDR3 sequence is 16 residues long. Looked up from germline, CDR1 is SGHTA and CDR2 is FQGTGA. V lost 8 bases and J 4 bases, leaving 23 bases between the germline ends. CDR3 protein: CASPPPGIGVGYGYTF. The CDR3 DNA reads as TGTGCCAGCCCCCCCCCGGGGATTGGGGTGGGCTATGGCTACACCTTC.

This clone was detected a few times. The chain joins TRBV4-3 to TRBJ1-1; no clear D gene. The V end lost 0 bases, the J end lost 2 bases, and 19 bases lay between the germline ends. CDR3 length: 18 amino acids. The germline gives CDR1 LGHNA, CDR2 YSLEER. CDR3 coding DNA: TGCGCCAGCAGCCAAGATTTTCACAGCGGGCTTAGTAACACTGAAGCTTTCTTT. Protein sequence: CASSQDFHSGLSNTEAFF.

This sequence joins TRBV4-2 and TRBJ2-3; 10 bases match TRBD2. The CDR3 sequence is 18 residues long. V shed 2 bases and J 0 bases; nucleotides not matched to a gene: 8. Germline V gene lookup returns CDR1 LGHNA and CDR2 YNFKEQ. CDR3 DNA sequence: TGTGCCAGCAGCCAAAGAGCGGGGGGGGCCGGTAGCACAGATACGCAGTATTTT. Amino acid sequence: CASSQRAGGAGSTDTQYF.

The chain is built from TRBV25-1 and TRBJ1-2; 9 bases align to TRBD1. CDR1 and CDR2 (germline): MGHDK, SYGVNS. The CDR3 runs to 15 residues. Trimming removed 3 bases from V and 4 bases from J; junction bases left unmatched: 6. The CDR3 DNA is TGTGCCAGCAGTGATACAGGGGGCGCTGGCTATGGCTACACCTTC. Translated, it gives CASSDTGGAGYGYTF.

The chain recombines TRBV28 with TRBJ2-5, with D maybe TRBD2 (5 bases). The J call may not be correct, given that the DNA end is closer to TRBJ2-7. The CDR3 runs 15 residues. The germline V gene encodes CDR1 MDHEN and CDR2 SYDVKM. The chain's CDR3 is CASSPRLAASYEQYF. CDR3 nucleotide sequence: TGTGCCAGCAGTCCCCGGCTAGCAGCCTCCTACGAGCAGTACTTC.

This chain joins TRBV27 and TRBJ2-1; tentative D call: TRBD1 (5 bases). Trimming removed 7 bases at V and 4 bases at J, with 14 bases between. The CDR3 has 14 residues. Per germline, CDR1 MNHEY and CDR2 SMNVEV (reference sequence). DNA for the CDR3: TGTGCCAGCACCTCTCTAGACAGATACAATGAGCAGTTCTTC. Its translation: CASTSLDRYNEQFF.

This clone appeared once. The CDR3 protein is CASRKLGPGTAGNTIYF. Written as DNA, the CDR3 is TGCGCCAGCAGAAAACTAGGCCCGGGGACAGCTGGAAACACCATATATTTT. This sequence joins TRBV5-1 and TRBJ1-3; 7 bases map to TRBD1. Germline CDR1 reads SGHRS; CDR2 reads YFSETQ. The CDR3 consists of 17 residues. After removal of 5 bases from V and 2 bases from J, the junction contained 13 bases not matched to a gene.

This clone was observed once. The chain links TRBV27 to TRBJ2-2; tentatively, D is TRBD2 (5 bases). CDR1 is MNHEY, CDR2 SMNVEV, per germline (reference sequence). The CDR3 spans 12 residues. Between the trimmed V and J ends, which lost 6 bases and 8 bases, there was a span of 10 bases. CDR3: CASSRRGGELFF. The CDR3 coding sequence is TGTGCCAGCAGCCGTCGAGGGGGGGAGCTGTTTTTT.

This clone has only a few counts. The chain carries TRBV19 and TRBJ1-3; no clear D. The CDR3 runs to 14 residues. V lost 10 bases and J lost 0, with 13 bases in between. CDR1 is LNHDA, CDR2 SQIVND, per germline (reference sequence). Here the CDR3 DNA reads TGTGCCACGGAGGACGGACTCTCTGGAAACACCATATATTTT. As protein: CATEDGLSGNTIYF. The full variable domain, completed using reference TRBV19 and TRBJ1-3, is DGGITQSPKYLFRKEGQNVTLSCEQNLNHDAMYWYRQDPGQGLRLIYYSQIVNDFQKGDIAEGYSVSREKKESFPLTVTSAQKNPTAFYLCATEDGLSGNTIYFGEGSWLTVV.

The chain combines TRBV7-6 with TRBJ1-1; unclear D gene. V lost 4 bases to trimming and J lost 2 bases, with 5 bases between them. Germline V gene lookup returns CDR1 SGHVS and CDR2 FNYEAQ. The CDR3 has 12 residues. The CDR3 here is CASSSVNTEAFF. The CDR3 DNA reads TGTGCCAGCAGCTCTGTAAACACTGAAGCTTTCTTT.

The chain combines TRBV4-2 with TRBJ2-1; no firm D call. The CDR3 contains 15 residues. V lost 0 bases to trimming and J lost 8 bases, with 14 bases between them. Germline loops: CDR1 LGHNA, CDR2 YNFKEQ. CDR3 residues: CASSQDNGASDEQFF. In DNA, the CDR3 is TGTGCCAGCAGCCAAGACAACGGAGCTTCGGATGAGCAGTTCTTC.

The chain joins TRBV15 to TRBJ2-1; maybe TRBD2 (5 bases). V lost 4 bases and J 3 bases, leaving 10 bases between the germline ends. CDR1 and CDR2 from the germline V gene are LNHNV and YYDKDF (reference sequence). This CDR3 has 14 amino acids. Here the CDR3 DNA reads TGTGCCACCAGCATATACCGGGACTACAATGAGCAGTTCTTC. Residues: CATSIYRDYNEQFF.

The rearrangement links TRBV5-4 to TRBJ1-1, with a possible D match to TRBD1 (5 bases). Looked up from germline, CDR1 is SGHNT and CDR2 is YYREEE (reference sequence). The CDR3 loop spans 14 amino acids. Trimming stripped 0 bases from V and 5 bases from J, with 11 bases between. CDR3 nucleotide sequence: TGTGCCAGCAGCTTGGGATTGGGGGGTACTGAAGCTTTCTTT. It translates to CASSLGLGGTEAFF. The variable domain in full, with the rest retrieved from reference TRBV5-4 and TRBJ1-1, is ETGVTQSPTHLIKTRGQQVTLRCSSQSGHNTVSWYQQALGQGPQFIFQYYREEENGRGNFPPRFSGLQFPNYSSELNVNALELDDSALYLCASSLGLGGTEAFFGQGTRLTVV.

The CDR3 coding sequence is TGTGCCAGCAGTTTAACTAGCGGGAGCGACGAGCAGTACTTC. It yields the protein CASSLTSGSDEQYF. The gene calls are TRBV27 and TRBJ2-7, with TRBD2 matching over 11 bases. Germline CDR1 reads MNHEY; CDR2 reads SMNVEV (reference sequence). The trim removed 2 bases at V and 5 bases at J, leaving 2 bases unmatched. The CDR3 covers 14 residues.

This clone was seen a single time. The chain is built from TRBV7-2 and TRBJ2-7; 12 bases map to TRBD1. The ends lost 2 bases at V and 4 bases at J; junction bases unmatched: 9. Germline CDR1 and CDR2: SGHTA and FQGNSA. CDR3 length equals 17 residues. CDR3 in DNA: TGTGCCAGCAGCTTATCGAACCCGGGACAGGGGGCTTACGAGCAGTACTTC. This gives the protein CASSLSNPGQGAYEQYF.

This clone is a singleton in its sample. The CDR3 DNA is TGCGCCAGCAGCCAAGATGGACAGGGTACTACTGAAGCTTTCTTT. Translated: CASSQDGQGTTEAFF. The V gene is TRBV4-1, the J gene TRBJ1-1; 8 bases match TRBD1. Unmatched junction bases numbered 5, after V lost 0 bases and J lost 5 bases. This CDR3 spans 15 amino acids. Germline CDR1 MGHRA, CDR2 YSYEKL.

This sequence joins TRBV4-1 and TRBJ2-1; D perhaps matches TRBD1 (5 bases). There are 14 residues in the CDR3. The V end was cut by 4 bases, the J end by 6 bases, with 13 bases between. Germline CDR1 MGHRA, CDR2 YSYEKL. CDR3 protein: CASSPGNRGNEQFF. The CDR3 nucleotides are TGCGCCAGCAGCCCTGGGAATAGGGGCAATGAGCAGTTCTTC.

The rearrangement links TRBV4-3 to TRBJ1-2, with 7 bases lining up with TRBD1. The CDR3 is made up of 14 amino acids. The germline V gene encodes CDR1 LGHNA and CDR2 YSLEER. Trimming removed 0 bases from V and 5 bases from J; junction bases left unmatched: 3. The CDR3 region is CASSQEGTVYGYTF. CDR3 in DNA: TGCGCCAGCAGCCAAGAAGGGACAGTATATGGCTACACCTTC.

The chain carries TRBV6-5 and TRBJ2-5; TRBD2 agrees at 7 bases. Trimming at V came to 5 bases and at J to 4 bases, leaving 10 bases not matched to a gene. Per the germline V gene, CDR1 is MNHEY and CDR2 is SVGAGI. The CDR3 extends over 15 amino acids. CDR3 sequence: CASSTAFGTIETQYF. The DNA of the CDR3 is TGTGCCAGCAGTACCGCCTTCGGGACTATAGAGACCCAGTACTTC.

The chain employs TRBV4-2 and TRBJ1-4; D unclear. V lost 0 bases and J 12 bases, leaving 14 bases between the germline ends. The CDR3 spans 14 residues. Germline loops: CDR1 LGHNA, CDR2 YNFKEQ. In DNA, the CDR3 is TGTGCCAGCAGCCAAGACCCGGGTGCGGAAGAACTGTTTTTT. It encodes CASSQDPGAEELFF.

CDR3 residues: CASSLNGNLRNEQFF. The CDR3 DNA reads TGTGCCAGCAGCTTGAACGGGAATCTTCGCAATGAGCAGTTCTTC. The chain couples TRBV7-3 to TRBJ2-1; TRBD2 is a possible D gene (5 bases). Germline V lookup: CDR1 SGHTA, CDR2 FQGTGA. The CDR3 has 15 amino acids. Trimming shortened V by 3 bases and J by 6 bases, and 15 bases separated the two germline ends.

The CDR3 coding sequence is TGTGCCAGCCGTGCAACTCGGGCCGGCGGGTCACCCCTCCACTTT. Its translation: CASRATRAGGSPLHF. The chain uses TRBV5-6 and TRBJ1-6, with D hard to call. V lost 7 bases and J lost 10, with 21 bases in between. CDR3 size: 15 residues. CDR1 and CDR2 from the germline V gene are SGHDT and YYEEEE.

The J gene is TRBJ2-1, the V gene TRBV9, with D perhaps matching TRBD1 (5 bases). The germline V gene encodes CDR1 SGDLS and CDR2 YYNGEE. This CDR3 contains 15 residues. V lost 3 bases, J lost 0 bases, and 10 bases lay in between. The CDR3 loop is CASSADRTSYNEQFF. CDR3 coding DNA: TGTGCCAGCAGCGCCGACAGAACCTCCTACAATGAGCAGTTCTTC.

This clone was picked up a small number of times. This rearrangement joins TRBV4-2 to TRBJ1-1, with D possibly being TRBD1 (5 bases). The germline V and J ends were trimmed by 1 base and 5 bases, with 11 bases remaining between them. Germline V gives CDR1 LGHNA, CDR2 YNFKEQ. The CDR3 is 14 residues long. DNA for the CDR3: TGTGCCAGCAGCCAAGGAAGGGGTGGGACTGAAGCTTTCTTT. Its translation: CASSQGRGGTEAFF.